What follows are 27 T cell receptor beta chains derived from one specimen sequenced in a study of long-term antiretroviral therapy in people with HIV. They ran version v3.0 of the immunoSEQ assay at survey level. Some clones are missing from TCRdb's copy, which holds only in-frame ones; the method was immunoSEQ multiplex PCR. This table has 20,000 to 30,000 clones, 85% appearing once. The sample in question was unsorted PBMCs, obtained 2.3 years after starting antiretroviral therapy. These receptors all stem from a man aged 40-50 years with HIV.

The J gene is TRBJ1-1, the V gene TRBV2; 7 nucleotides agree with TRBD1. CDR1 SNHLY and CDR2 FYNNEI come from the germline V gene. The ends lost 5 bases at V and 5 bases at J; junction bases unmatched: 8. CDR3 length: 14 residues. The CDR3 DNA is TGTGCCAGCAGTTACACAGGGGCGGGGACTGAAGCTTTCTTT. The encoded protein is CASSYTGAGTEAFF.

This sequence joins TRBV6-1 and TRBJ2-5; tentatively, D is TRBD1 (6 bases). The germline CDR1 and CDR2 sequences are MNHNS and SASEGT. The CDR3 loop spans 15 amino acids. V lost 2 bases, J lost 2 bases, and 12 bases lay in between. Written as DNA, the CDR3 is TGTGCCAGCAGTGAAAACAGGGATAGACAAGAGACCCAGTACTTC. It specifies CASSENRDRQETQYF.

CDR3 sequence: CASSQDIRQLNTEAFF. DNA for the CDR3: TGTGCCAGCAGCCAAGATATACGACAGTTGAACACTGAAGCTTTCTTT. This chain connects TRBV4-2 to TRBJ1-1; D may be TRBD1 (5 bases). The length of the CDR3 is 16 residues. The V end lost 0 bases, the J end lost 0 bases, and 11 bases lay between the germline ends. Germline V gene lookup returns CDR1 LGHNA and CDR2 YNFKEQ.

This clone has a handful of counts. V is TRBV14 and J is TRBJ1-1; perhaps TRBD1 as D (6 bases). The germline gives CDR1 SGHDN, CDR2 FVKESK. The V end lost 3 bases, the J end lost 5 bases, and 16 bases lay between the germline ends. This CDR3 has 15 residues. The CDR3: CASSHLDKGGTEAFF. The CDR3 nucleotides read TGTGCCAGCAGCCATTTGGACAAAGGGGGGACTGAAGCTTTCTTT.

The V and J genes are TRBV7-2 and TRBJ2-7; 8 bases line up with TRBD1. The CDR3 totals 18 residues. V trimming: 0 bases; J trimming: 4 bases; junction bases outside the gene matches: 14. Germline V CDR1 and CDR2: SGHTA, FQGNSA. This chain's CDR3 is CASSLATAGTGLPYEQYF. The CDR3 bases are TGTGCCAGCAGCTTAGCTACAGCCGGGACAGGCCTTCCTTACGAGCAGTACTTC.

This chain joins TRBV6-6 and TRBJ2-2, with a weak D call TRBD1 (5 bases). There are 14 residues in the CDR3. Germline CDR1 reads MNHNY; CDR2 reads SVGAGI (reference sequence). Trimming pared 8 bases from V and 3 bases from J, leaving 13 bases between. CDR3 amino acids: CASRQGFDTGELFF. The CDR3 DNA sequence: TGTGCCAGCCGTCAGGGATTTGACACCGGGGAGCTGTTTTTT.

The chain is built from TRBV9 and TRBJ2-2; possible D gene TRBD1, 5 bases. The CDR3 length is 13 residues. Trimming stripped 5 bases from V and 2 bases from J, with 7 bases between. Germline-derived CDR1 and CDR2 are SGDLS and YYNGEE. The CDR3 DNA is TGTGCCAGCAGGACAGTTAACACCGGGGAGCTGTTTTTT. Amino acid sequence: CASRTVNTGELFF.

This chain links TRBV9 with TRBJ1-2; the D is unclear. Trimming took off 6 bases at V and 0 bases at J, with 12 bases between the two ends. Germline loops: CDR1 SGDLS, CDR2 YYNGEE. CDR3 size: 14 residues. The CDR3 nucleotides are TGTGCCAGCACCCAAGGCAGCTCTAACTATGGCTACACCTTC. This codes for CASTQGSSNYGYTF.

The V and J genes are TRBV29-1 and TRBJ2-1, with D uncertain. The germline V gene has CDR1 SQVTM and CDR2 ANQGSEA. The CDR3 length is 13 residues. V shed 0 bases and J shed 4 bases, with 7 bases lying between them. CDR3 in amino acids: CSVEELRYNEQFF. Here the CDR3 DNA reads TGCAGCGTTGAAGAACTGAGATACAATGAGCAGTTCTTC.

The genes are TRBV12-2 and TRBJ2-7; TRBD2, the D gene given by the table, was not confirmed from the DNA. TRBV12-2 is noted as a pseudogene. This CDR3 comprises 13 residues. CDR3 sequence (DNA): TGTGCAAGTCAGGAAACGGGGACCTACGAGCAGTACTTC. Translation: CASQETGTYEQYF.

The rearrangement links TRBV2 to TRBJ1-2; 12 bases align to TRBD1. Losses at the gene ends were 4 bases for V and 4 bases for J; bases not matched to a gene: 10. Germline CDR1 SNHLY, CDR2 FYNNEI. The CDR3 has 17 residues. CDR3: CASSGNSGTGGVYGYTF. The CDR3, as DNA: TGTGCCAGCAGTGGAAACTCCGGGACAGGGGGCGTCTATGGCTACACCTTC.

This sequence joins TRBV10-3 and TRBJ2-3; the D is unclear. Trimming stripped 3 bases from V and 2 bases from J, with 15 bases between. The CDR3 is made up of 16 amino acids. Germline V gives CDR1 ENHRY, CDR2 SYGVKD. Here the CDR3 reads CAISDLSPTTTDTQYF. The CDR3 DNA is TGTGCCATCAGTGATCTGAGTCCCACCACCACAGATACGCAGTATTTT.

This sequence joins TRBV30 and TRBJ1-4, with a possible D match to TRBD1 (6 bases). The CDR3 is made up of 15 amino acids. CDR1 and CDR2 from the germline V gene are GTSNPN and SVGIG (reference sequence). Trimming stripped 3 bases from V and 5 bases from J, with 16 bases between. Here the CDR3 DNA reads TGTGCCTGGAGCGAGGGGGGGCCGGCCAATGAAAAACTGTTTTTT. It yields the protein CAWSEGGPANEKLFF.

The CDR3 protein is CASSLEGHHSPLHF. In DNA form, the CDR3 reads TGTGCCAGCAGCTTAGAGGGACACCACTCACCCCTCCACTTT. The chain uses TRBV5-6 and TRBJ1-6, with a possible D match to TRBD1 (6 bases). Germline V gene sequence: CDR1 SGHDT, CDR2 YYEEEE. V was shortened by 2 bases and J by 10 bases, with 13 bases between the two germline ends. This CDR3 region has 14 residues.

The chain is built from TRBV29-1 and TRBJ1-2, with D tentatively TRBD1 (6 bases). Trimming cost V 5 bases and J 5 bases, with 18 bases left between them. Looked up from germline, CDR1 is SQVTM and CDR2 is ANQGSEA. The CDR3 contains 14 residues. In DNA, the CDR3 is TGCAGCGTTCCAACAGGGTCCCCCAGGTATGGCTACACCTTC. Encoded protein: CSVPTGSPRYGYTF.

Here the CDR3 reads CASSFLPENHPYGYTF. CDR3 coding DNA: TGTGCCAGCAGCTTTCTCCCCGAGAATCACCCATATGGCTACACCTTC. This chain uses TRBV7-9 with TRBJ1-2; D not certain. Germline values: CDR1 SEHNR, CDR2 FQNEAQ (reference sequence). Trimming left V 3 bases short and J 5 bases short, with 19 bases between. This CDR3 contains 16 residues.

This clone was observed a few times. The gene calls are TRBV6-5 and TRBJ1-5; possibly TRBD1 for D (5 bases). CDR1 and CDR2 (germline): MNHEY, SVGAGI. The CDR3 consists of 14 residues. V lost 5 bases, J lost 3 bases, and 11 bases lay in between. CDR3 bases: TGTGCCAGCAGTAACGGGGCATCCAATCAGCCCCAGCATTTT. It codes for CASSNGASNQPQHF.

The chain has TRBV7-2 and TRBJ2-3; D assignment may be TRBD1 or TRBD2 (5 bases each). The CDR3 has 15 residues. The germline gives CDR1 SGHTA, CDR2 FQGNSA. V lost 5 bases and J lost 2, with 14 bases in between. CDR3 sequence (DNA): TGTGCCAGCAGCACGGGACCTTCGACCACAGATACGCAGTATTTT. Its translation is CASSTGPSTTDTQYF.

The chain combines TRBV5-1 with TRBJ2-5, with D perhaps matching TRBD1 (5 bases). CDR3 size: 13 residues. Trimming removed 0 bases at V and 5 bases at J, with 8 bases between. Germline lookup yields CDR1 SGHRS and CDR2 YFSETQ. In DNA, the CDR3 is TGCGCCAGCAGCTTGGGACAGAGGGAGACCCAGTACTTC. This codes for CASSLGQRETQYF.

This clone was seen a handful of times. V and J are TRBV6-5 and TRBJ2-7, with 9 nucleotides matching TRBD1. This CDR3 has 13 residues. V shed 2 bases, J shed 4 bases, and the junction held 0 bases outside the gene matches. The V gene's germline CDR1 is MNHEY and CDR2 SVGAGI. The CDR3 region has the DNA TGTGCCAGCAGTTACGGGACAGGGTACGAGCAGTACTTC. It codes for CASSYGTGYEQYF.

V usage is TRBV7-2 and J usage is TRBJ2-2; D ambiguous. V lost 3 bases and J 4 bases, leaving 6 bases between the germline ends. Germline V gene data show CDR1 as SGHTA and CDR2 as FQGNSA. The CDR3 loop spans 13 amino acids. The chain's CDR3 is CASSFSFTGELFF. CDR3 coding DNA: TGTGCCAGCAGCTTCTCCTTCACCGGGGAGCTGTTTTTT.

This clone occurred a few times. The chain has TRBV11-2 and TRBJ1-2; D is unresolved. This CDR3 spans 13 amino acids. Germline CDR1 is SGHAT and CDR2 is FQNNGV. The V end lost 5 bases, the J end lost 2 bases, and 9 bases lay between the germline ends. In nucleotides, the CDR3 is TGTGCCAGCAGCCCACAGCAAAACTATGGCTACACCTTC. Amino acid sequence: CASSPQQNYGYTF.

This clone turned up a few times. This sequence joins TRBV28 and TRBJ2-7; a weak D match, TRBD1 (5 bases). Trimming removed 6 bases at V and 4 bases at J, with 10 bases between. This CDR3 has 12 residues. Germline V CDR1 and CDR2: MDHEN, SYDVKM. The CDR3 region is CASSSDSYEQYF. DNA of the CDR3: TGTGCCAGCAGCTCTGACAGTTACGAGCAGTACTTC.

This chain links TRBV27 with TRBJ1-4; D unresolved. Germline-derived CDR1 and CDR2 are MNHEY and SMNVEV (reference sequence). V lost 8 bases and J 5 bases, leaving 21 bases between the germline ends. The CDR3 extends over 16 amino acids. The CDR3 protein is CASGVGWGGRNEKLFF. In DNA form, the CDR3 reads TGTGCCAGCGGCGTGGGGTGGGGAGGTCGCAATGAAAAACTGTTTTTT.

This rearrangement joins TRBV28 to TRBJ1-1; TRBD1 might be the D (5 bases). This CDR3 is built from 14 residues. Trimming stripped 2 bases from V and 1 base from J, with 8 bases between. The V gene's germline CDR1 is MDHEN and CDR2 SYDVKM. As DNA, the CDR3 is TGTGCCAGCAGTTTAGCGAGGGGGAACACTGAAGCTTTCTTT. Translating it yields CASSLARGNTEAFF.

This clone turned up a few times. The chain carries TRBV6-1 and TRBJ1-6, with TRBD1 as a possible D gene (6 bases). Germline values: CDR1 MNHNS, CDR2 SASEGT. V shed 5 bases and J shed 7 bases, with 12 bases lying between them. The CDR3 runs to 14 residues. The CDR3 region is CASSSTGWNSPLHF. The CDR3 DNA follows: TGTGCCAGCAGTTCCACAGGGTGGAATTCACCCCTCCACTTT.

The CDR3 reads CASSQYVGSPLHF. The CDR3 bases are TGTGCCAGCAGCCAGTACGTTGGGTCACCCCTCCACTTT. The J gene is TRBJ1-6, the V gene TRBV4-2; D gene unclear. Germline CDR1 and CDR2: LGHNA and YNFKEQ. The CDR3 contains 13 residues. V was trimmed by 3 bases and J by 10 bases, leaving 10 bases between them.